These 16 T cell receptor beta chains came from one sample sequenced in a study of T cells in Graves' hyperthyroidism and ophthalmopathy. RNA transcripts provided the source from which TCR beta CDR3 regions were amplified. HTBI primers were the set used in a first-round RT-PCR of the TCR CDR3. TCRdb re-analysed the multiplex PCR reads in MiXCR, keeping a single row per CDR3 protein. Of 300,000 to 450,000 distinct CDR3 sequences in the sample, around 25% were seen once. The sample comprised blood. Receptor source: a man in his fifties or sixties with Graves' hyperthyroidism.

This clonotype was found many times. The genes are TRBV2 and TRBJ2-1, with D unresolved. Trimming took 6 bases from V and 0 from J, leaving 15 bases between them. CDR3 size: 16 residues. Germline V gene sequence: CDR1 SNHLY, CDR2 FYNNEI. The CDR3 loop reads CASRRTPTSSYNEQFF. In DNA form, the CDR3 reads TGTGCCAGCAGACGTACGCCTACCAGCTCCTACAATGAGCAGTTCTTC. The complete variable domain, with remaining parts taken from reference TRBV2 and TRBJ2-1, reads EPEVTQTPSHQVTQMGQEVILRCVPISNHLYFYWYRQILGQKVEFLVSFYNNEISEKSEIFDDQFSVERPDGSNFTLKIRSTKLEDSAMYFCASRRTPTSSYNEQFFGPGTRLTVL.

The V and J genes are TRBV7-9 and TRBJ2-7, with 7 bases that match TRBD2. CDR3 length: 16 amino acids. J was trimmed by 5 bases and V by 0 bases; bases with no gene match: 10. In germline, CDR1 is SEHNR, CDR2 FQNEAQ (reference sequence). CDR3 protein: CASSLAPAAGANEQYF. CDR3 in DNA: TGTGCCAGCAGCTTAGCACCGGCGGCGGGAGCTAACGAGCAGTACTTC.

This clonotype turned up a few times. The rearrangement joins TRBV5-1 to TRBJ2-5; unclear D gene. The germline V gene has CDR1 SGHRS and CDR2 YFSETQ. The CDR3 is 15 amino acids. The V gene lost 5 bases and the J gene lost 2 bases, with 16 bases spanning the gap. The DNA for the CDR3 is TGCGCCAGCAGTTATTCGAATACCTTACAAGAGACCCAGTACTTC. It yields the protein CASSYSNTLQETQYF.

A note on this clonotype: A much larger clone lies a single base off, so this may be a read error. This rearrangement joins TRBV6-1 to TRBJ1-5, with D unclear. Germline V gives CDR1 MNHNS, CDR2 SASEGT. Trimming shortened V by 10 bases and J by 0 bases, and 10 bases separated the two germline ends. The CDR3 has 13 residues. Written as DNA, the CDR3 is TGTGCCACTCGTGGGCATAGCAATCAGCCCCAGCATTTT. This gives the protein CATRGHSNQPQHF.

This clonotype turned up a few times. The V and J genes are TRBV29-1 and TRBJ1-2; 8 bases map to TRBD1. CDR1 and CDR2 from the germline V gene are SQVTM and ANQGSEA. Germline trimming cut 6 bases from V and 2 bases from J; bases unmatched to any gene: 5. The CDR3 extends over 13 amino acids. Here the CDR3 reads CSVAGGANYGYTF. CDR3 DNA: TGCAGCGTCGCAGGGGGCGCGAACTATGGCTACACCTTC.

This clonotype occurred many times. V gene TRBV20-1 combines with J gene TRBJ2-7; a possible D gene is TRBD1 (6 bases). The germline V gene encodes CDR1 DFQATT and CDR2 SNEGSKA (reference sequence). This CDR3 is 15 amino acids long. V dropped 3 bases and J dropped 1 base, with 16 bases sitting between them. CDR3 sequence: CSASPTGSISYEQYF. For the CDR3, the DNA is TGCAGTGCTAGCCCAACAGGGTCCATTTCCTACGAGCAGTACTTC.

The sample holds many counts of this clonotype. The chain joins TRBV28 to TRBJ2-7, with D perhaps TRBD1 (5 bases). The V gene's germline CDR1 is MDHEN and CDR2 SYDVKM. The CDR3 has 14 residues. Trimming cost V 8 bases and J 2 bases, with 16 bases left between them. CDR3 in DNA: TGTGCCAGCGCCACAAGGGGCGAAGCCTACGAGCAGTACTTC. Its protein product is CASATRGEAYEQYF.

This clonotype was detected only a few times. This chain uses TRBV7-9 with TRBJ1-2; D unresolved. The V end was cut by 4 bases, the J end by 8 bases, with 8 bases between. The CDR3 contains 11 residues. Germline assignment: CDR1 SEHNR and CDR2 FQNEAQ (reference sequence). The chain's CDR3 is CASSSLEGYTF. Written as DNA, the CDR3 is TGTGCCAGCAGCTCCCTCGAAGGCTACACCTTC.

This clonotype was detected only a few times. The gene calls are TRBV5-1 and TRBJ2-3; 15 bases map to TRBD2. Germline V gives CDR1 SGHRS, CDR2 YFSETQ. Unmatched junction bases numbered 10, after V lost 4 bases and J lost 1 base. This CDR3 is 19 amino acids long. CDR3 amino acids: CASSGPGLAGGARTDTQYF. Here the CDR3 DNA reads TGCGCCAGCAGCGGACCAGGACTAGCGGGAGGGGCCCGCACAGATACGCAGTATTTT.

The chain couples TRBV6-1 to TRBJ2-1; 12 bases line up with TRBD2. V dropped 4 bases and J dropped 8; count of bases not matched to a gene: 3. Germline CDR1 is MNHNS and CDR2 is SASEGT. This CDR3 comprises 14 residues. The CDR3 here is CASSGLAGDHEQFF. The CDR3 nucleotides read TGTGCCAGCAGTGGACTAGCGGGAGACCATGAGCAGTTCTTC.

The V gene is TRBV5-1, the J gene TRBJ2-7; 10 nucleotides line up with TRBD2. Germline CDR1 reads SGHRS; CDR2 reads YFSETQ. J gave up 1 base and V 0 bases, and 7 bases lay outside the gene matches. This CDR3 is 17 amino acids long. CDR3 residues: CASSLGASGSGSYEQYF. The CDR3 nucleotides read TGCGCCAGCAGCTTGGGGGCTAGCGGGAGTGGGTCCTACGAGCAGTACTTC.

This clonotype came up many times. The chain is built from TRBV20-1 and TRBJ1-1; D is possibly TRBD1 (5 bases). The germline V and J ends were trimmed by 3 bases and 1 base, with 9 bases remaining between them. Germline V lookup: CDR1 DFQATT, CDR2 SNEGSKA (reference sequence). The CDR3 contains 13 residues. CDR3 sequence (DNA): TGCAGTGCTAGTTGGGACGGGAACACTGAAGCTTTCTTT. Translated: CSASWDGNTEAFF.

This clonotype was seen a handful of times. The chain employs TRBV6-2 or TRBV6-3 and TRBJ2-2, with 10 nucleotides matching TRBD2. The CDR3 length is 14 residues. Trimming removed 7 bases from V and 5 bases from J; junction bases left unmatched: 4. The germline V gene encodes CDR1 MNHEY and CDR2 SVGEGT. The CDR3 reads CASTRTSGTGELFF. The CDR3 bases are TGTGCCAGCACCAGGACTAGCGGAACCGGGGAGCTGTTTTTT.

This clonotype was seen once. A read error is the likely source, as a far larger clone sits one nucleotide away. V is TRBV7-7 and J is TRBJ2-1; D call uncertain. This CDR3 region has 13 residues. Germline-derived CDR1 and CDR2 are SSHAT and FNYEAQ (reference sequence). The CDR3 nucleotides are TGTGCCAGCAGCTTAGATTCTTACAATGAGCAGCTCTTC. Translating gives CASSLDSYNEQLF.

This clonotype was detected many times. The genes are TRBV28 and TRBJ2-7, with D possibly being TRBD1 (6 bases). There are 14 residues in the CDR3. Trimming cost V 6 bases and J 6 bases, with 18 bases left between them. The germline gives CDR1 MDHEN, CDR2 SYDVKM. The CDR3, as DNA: TGTGCCAGCAGAGTTCCGCAGGGGTTCGGCGAGCAGTACTTC. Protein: CASRVPQGFGEQYF. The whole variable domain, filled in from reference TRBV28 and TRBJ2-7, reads DVKVTQSSRYLVKRTGEKVFLECVQDMDHENMFWYRQDPGLGLRLIYFSYDVKMKEKGDIPEGYSVSREKKERFSLILESASTNQTSMYLCASRVPQGFGEQYFGPGTRLTVT.

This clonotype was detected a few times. In DNA form, the CDR3 reads TGTGCCAGCAGCTTAGTGGCGGGAGCCACCGGGGAGCTGTTTTTT. Amino acids: CASSLVAGATGELFF. The V and J genes are TRBV7-2 and TRBJ2-2; 7 bases line up with TRBD2. Germline values: CDR1 SGHTA, CDR2 FQGNSA. The CDR3 has 15 residues. The junction had 3 bases not matched to a gene; V was cut back by 1 base and J by 4 bases.